Listed below are T cell receptor beta chains from one sample, sequenced in a study of glioma-infiltrating T cells after dendritic cell vaccination. Using immunoSEQ multiplex PCR, the repertoire was profiled, and TCRdb retains in-frame clones only, with some absent. The sample shows 80,000 to 100,000 clones, 79% of them seen only once. The sequences come from blood, collected before dendritic cell vaccination. Every receptor here comes from a human donor with glioblastoma. Both conserved end residues are part of each CDR3. The D gene is left open where the match is weak. Some rows mark clone size as missing; the rest say once, few, many or name a class of expanded clone.

CASSQGTSGGSSYEQYF TGCGCCAGCAGTCAGGGTACTAGCGGGGGGAGCTCCTACGAGCAGTACTTC NA TRBJ2-7 TRBV23-1 TRBD2 17
CASSVHRDYLYF TGCGCCAGCAGCGTCCACAGGGACTATCTGTACTTC NA TRBJ2-7 TRBV5-1 NA 12
CASAGDEPMGYTF TGTGCCAGCGCCGGGGATGAACCTATGGGCTACACCTTC NA TRBJ1-2 TRBV6-6 NA 13
CASSLSGMAGNTIYF TGCGCCAGCAGCTTATCGGGGATGGCTGGAAACACCATATATTTT NA TRBJ1-3 TRBV5-1 NA 15
CASRRTGVNEQYF TGTGCCAGCAGACGGACAGGAGTAAACGAGCAGTACTTC NA TRBJ2-7 TRBV7-9 TRBD1 13
CASSLLAGRGYEQYF TGTGCCAGCAGCTTATTGGCAGGGCGGGGATACGAGCAGTACTTC NA TRBJ2-7 TRBV11-2 NA 15
CAISGLAGRSDF TGTGCCATCAGCGGGCTAGCGGGACGATCTGATTTT few TRBJ2-3 TRBV10-3 TRBD2 12
CATSRDFLMGGSGEAFF TGTGCCACCAGCAGAGATTTTCTTATGGGGGGAAGTGGTGAAGCTTTCTTT NA TRBJ1-1 TRBV15 NA 17
CASSLGGAGTQETQYF TGCGCCAGCAGCTTGGGTGGAGCGGGAACCCAAGAGACCCAGTACTTC NA TRBJ2-5 TRBV5-1 TRBD2 16
CASSVGSGYNQPQHF TGTGCCAGCAGCGTAGGATCGGGATACAATCAGCCCCAGCATTTT NA TRBJ1-5 TRBV9 NA 15
CASRERLGGTEAFF TGTGCCAGCAGAGAGCGGCTCGGAGGCACTGAAGCTTTCTTT NA TRBJ1-1 TRBV6-5 NA 14
CASSLPSGGSYEQYF TGTGCCAGCAGCTTACCTAGCGGTGGCTCCTACGAGCAGTACTTC few TRBJ2-7 TRBV11-2 TRBD2 15
CASSSGTSLGTGELFF TGTGCCAGCAGCTCCGGGACTAGCTTGGGGACCGGGGAGCTGTTTTTT NA TRBJ2-2 TRBV27 TRBD2 16
CASSPGQGWETQYF TGTGCCAGCAGCCCGGGACAGGGATGGGAGACCCAGTACTTC NA TRBJ2-5 TRBV5-4 TRBD1 14
CASTLTRGATDTQYF TGTGCCAGCACCCTAACCCGGGGGGCCACAGATACGCAGTATTTT once TRBJ2-3 TRBV6-6 NA 15
CASSSNPGTSFYEQYF TGCGCCAGCAGCTCCAATCCCGGGACTAGCTTCTACGAGCAGTACTTC NA TRBJ2-7 TRBV5-1 TRBD2 16
CASTKDRGSTYGYTF TGCGCCAGCACGAAGGACAGGGGGTCTACCTATGGCTACACCTTC NA TRBJ1-2 TRBV10-2 TRBD1 15
CASSLQTGGEADTQYF TGCGCCAGCAGCTTGCAGACAGGTGGAGAGGCGGATACGCAGTATTTT NA TRBJ2-3 TRBV5-1 NA 16
CASRGQQETQYF TGCGCCAGCCGGGGACAACAAGAGACCCAGTACTTC NA TRBJ2-5 TRBV10-2 NA 12
CAISESRTPTYEQYF TGTGCCATCAGTGAGTCGCGGACTCCAACTTACGAGCAGTACTTC NA TRBJ2-7 TRBV10-3 NA 15
CAISEWQVRYEQYF TGTGCCATCAGTGAGTGGCAGGTCCGCTACGAGCAGTACTTC NA TRBJ2-7 TRBV10-3 NA 14
CASKGHGGETQYF TGTGCCAGCAAGGGGCACGGGGGAGAGACCCAGTACTTC NA TRBJ2-5 TRBV6-5 NA 13
CASSFGPGDNEKLFF TGTGCCAGCAGCTTCGGTCCAGGGGATAATGAAAAACTGTTTTTT NA TRBJ1-4 TRBV5-4 NA 15
CASSLSPRSSYEQYF TGTGCCAGCAGCTTGAGCCCTAGGAGCTCCTACGAGCAGTACTTC NA TRBJ2-7 TRBV7-2 NA 15
CASSLDLYYEQYF TGTGCCAGCAGCTTAGACTTGTACTACGAGCAGTACTTC NA TRBJ2-7 TRBV7-6 NA 13
CASSLESSGNVGEQFF TGCGCCAGCAGCTTGGAAAGTAGCGGGAATGTCGGTGAGCAGTTCTTC NA TRBJ2-1 TRBV5-1 TRBD2 16
CAWSAHSNTGELFF TGTGCCTGGAGTGCCCATTCGAACACCGGGGAGCTGTTTTTT few TRBJ2-2 TRBV30 NA 14
CASSPPTGTTSSQYF TGTGCCAGCTCACCTCCGACAGGAACAACATCGTCCCAGTACTTC NA TRBJ2-5 TRBV18 NA 15
CASSLGLAGGPRQYF TGCGCCAGCAGCTTGGGTTTAGCGGGAGGGCCAAGGCAGTACTTC NA TRBJ2-7 TRBV5-1 TRBD2 15
CASSVGGSQPQHF TGTGCCAGCAGCGTAGGAGGCAGTCAGCCCCAGCATTTT few TRBJ1-5 TRBV9 NA 13
CASSVRESDYGYTF TGTGCCAGCAGTGTGCGGGAGTCTGACTATGGCTACACCTTC NA TRBJ1-2 TRBV2 NA 14
CSVGAGESYNEQFF TGCAGCGTCGGAGCGGGAGAATCCTACAATGAGCAGTTCTTC NA TRBJ2-1 TRBV29-1 TRBD2 14
CASSPLAGGNTGELFF TGTGCCAGCAGCCCCTTAGCGGGAGGGAACACCGGGGAGCTGTTTTTT NA TRBJ2-2 TRBV4-2 TRBD2 16
CASSEGVRGLLSGNTIYF TGTGCCAGCAGTGAGGGGGTCAGGGGGCTATTATCTGGAAACACCATATATTTT NA TRBJ1-3 TRBV6-1 TRBD1 18
CASSSRTGTYNEQFF TGTGCCAGCAGCTCGAGGACAGGAACCTACAATGAGCAGTTCTTC NA TRBJ2-1 TRBV7-2 TRBD1 15
CASSSHRVAKNIQYF TGTGCCAGCAGTTCACACAGGGTGGCCAAAAACATTCAGTACTTC NA TRBJ2-4 TRBV6-6 NA 15
CASSRWSGNQPQHF TGCGCCAGCAGCCGTTGGAGTGGCAATCAGCCCCAGCATTTT once TRBJ1-5 TRBV4-1 NA 14
CASSDGWGAEQYF TGTGCCAGCAGTGACGGGTGGGGAGCCGAGCAGTACTTC NA TRBJ2-7 TRBV6-4 NA 13
CASSPGSGSETQYF TGTGCCAGCTCACCTGGTTCCGGGTCGGAGACCCAGTACTTC NA TRBJ2-5 TRBV18 NA 14
CASSDREDSETQYF TGTGCCAGCAGTGACAGGGAAGATTCGGAGACCCAGTACTTC NA TRBJ2-5 TRBV6-1 NA 14
CASATGNNQNTEAFF TGTGCCAGCGCGACAGGGAATAATCAGAACACTGAAGCTTTCTTC once TRBJ1-1 TRBV2 TRBD1 15
CASSVQGRNTEAFF TGTGCCAGCAGTGTACAGGGTAGGAACACTGAAGCTTTCTTT NA TRBJ1-1 TRBV27 NA 14
CASGILAGGRGANVLTF TGTGCCAGCGGGATACTAGCGGGGGGGCGTGGGGCCAACGTCCTGACTTTC NA TRBJ2-6 TRBV4-2 TRBD2 17
CASSSLPSGSGNTIYF TGTGCCAGCAGCTCCCTCCCGAGCGGCTCTGGAAACACCATATATTTT NA TRBJ1-3 TRBV11-2 NA 16
CASSGSGGEWETQYF TGTGCCAGCAGCGGGAGCGGGGGGGAATGGGAGACCCAGTACTTC NA TRBJ2-5 TRBV7-2 TRBD2 15
CASSEAAGAYSNQPQHF TGTGCCAGCAGTGAAGCGGCGGGGGCTTATAGCAATCAGCCCCAGCATTTT once TRBJ1-5 TRBV6-1 NA 17
CAISESLGQGVFTEAFF TGTGCCATCAGTGAGTCCTTGGGACAGGGAGTTTTCACTGAAGCTTTCTTT NA TRBJ1-1 TRBV10-3 TRBD1 17
CASSHSGGSYGYTF TGTGCCAGCAGCCATTCAGGGGGCAGCTATGGCTACACCTTC once TRBJ1-2 TRBV7-6 TRBD1 14
CASSLAGTGGTKGYTF TGTGCCAGCAGCTTAGCGGGGACAGGGGGCACGAAAGGCTACACCTTC NA TRBJ1-2 TRBV7-2 TRBD1 16
CASSSDYYNEQFF TGTGCCAGCAGTTCCGACTATTACAATGAGCAGTTCTTC NA TRBJ2-1 TRBV2 NA 13
CASSTSGTGGVTGANVLTF TGTGCCAGTAGTACCTCCGGGACAGGGGGCGTTACTGGGGCCAACGTCCTGACTTTC few TRBJ2-6 TRBV19 TRBD1 19
CASSGIRGGEQYF TGTGCCAGCAGTGGAATCAGGGGTGGGGAGCAGTACTTC NA TRBJ2-7 TRBV28 NA 13
CASSLGLLGANYGYTF TGCGCCAGCAGCCTCGGCCTCTTGGGAGCTAACTATGGCTACACCTTC NA TRBJ1-2 TRBV4-1 NA 16
CASSPPSAGAAFF TGTGCCAGCTCACCTCCCAGCGCAGGGGCAGCTTTCTTT once TRBJ1-1 TRBV18 NA 13
CSVEVEAGGPVVNEQFF TGCAGCGTTGAAGTAGAAGCGGGAGGGCCTGTAGTCAATGAGCAGTTCTTC NA TRBJ2-1 TRBV29-1 TRBD2 17